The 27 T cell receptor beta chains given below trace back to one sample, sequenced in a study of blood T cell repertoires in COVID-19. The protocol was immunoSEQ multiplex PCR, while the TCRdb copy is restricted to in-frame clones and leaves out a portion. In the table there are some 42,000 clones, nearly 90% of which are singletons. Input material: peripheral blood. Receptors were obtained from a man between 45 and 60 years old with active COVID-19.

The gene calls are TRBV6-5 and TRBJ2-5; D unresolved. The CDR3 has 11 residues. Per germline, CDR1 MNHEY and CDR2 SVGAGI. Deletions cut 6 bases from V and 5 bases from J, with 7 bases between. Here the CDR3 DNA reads TGTGCCAGCAGGTCCCTGGAGACCCAGTACTTC. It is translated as CASRSLETQYF.

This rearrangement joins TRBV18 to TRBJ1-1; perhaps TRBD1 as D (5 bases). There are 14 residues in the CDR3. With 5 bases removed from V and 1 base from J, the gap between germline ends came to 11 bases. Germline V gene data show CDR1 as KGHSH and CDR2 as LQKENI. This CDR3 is CASSGAITNTEAFF. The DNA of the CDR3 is TGTGCCAGCTCAGGGGCTATAACGAACACTGAAGCTTTCTTT.

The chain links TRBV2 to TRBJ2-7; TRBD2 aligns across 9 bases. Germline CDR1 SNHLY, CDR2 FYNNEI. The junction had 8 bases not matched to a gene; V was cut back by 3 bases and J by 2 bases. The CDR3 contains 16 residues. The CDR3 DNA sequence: TGTGCCAGCAGTGACCCCGGGACTAGCCGCCCCTACGAGCAGTACTTC. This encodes CASSDPGTSRPYEQYF.

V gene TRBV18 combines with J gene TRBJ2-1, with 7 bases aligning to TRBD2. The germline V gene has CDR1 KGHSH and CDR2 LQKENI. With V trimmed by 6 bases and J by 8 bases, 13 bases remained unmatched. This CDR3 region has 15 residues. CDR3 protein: CASSTSSGELDEQFF. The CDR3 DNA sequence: TGTGCCAGCTCCACCTCGAGCGGGGAATTAGATGAGCAGTTCTTC. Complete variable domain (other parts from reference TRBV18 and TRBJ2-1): NAGVMQNPRHLVRRRGQEARLRCSPMKGHSHVYWYRQLPEEGLKFMVYLQKENIIDESGMPKERFSAEFPKEGPSILRIQQVVRGDSAAYFCASSTSSGELDEQFFGPGTRLTVL.

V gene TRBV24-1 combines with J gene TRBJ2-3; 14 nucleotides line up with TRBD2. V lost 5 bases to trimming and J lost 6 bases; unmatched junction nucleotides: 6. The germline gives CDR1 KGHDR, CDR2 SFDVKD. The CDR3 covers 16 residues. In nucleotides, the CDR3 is TGTGCCACCAGTGGAGGACTAGCGGGGGGATCGGATACGCAGTATTTT. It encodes CATSGGLAGGSDTQYF.

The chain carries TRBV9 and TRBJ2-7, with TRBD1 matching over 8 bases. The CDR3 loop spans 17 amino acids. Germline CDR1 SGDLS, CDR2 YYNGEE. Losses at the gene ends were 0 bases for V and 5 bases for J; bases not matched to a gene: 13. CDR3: CASSVGSGGGFGHEQYF. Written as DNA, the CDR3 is TGTGCCAGCAGCGTAGGGTCAGGGGGCGGATTCGGACACGAGCAGTACTTC. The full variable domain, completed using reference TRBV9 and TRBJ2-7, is DSGVTQTPKHLITATGQRVTLRCSPRSGDLSVYWYQQSLDQGLQFLIQYYNGEERAKGNILERFSAQQFPDLHSELNLSSLELGDSALYFCASSVGSGGGFGHEQYFGPGTRLTVT.

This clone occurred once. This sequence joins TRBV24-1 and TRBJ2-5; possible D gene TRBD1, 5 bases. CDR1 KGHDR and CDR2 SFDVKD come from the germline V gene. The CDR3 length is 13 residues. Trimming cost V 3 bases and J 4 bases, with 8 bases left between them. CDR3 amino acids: CATSDRRGETQYF. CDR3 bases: TGTGCCACCAGTGATCGTAGGGGAGAGACCCAGTACTTC.

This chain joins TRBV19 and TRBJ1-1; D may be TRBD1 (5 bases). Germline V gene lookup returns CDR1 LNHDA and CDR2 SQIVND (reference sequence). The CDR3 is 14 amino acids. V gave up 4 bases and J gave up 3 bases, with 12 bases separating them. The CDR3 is CASSSWGVYTEAFF. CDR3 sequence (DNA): TGTGCCAGTAGTAGCTGGGGGGTTTACACTGAAGCTTTCTTT. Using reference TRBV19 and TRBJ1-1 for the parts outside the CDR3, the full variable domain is DGGITQSPKYLFRKEGQNVTLSCEQNLNHDAMYWYRQDPGQGLRLIYYSQIVNDFQKGDIAEGYSVSREKKESFPLTVTSAQKNPTAFYLCASSSWGVYTEAFFGQGTRLTVV.

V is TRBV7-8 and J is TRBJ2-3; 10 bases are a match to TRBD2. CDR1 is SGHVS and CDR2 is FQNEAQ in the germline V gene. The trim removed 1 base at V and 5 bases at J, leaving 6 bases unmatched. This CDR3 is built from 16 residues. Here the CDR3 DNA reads TGTGCCAGCAGCTTAGGGTCTAGCGGGGGCGGAGATACGCAGTATTTT. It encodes CASSLGSSGGGDTQYF.

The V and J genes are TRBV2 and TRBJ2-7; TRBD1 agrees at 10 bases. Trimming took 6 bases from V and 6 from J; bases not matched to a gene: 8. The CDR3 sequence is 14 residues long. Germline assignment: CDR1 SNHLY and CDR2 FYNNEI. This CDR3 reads CASRTGTGAPEQYF. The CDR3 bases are TGTGCCAGCAGGACCGGGACAGGGGCCCCCGAGCAGTACTTC.

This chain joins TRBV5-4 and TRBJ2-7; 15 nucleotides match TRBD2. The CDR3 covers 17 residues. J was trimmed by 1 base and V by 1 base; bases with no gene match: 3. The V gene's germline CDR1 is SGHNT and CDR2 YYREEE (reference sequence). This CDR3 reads CASSLFGLAGGSYEQYF. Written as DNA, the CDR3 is TGTGCCAGCAGCTTGTTCGGACTAGCGGGGGGGTCCTACGAGCAGTACTTC.

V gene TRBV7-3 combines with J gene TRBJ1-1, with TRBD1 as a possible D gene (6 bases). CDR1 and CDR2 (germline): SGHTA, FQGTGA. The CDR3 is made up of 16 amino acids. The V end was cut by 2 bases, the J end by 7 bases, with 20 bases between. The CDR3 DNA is TGTGCCAGCAGCTTACGAGGGACGGCAGGGGCGATTGAAGCTTTCTTT. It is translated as CASSLRGTAGAIEAFF.

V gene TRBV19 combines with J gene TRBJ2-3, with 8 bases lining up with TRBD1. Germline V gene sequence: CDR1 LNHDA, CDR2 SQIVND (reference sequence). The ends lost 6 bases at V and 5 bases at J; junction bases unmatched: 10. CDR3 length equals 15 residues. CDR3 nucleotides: TGTGCCAGTAGCACCGGACAGGGTCTTTTAGATACGCAGTATTTT. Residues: CASSTGQGLLDTQYF.

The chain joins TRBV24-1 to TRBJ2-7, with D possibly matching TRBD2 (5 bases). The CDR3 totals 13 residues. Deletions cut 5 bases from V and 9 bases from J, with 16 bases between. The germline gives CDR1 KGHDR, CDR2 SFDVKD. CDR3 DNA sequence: TGTGCCACCAGTGTGGGGAGTCCTAGAGGGCAGTACTTC. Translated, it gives CATSVGSPRGQYF.

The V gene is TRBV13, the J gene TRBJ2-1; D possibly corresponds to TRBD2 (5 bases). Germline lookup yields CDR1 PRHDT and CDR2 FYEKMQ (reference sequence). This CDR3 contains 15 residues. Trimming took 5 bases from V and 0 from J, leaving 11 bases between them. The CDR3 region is CASSPVGSSYNEQFF. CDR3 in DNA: TGTGCCAGCAGCCCAGTAGGGAGCTCCTACAATGAGCAGTTCTTC.

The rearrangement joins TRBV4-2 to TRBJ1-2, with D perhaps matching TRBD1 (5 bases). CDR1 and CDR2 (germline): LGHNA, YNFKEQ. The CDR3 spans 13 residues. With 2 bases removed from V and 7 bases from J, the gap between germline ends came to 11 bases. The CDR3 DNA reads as TGTGCCAGCAGCCAACTTAGGGACTCTGGCTACACCTTC. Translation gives CASSQLRDSGYTF.

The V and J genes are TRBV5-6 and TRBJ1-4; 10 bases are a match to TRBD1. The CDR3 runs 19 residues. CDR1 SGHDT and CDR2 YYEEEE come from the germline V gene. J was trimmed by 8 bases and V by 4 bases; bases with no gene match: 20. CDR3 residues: CASSRIIQTGGGRREKLFF. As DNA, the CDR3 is TGTGCCAGCAGCCGGATTATACAGACAGGGGGCGGACGTCGGGAAAAACTGTTTTTT.

The CDR3 region has the DNA TGTGCCAGCTTGAACGACAGAAACACTGAAGCTTTCTTT. Its protein product is CASLNDRNTEAFF. V usage is TRBV3-1 (or the pseudogene TRBV3-2) and J usage is TRBJ1-1; D possibly corresponds to TRBD1 (5 bases). Trimming took off 8 bases at V and 2 bases at J, with 12 bases between the two ends. The CDR3 is 13 amino acids. The germline gives CDR1 LGHDT, CDR2 YNNKEL (reference sequence).

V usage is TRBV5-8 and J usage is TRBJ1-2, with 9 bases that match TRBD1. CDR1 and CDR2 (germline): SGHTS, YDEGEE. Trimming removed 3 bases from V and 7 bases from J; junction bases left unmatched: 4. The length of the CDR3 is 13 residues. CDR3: CASSSGQGSGYTF. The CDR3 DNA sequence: TGTGCCAGCAGCTCGGGACAGGGCTCTGGCTACACCTTC.

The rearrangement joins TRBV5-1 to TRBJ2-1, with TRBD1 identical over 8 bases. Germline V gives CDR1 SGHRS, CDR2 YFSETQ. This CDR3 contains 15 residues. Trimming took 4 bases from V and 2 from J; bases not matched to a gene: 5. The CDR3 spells CASSMTGDAYNEQFF. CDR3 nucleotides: TGCGCCAGCAGCATGACAGGGGACGCCTACAATGAGCAGTTCTTC.

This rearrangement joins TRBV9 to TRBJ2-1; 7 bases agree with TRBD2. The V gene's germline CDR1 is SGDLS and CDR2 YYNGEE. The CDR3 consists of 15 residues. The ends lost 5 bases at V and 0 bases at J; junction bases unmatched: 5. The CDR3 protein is CASSTGGFSYNEQFF. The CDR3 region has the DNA TGTGCCAGCAGTACCGGGGGGTTCTCCTACAATGAGCAGTTCTTC.

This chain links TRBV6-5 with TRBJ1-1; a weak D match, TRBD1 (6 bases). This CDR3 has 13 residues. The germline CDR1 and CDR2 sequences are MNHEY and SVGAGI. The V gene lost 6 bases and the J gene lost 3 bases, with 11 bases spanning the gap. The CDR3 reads CASRRTGYTEAFF. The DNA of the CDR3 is TGTGCCAGCAGACGTACAGGGTACACTGAAGCTTTCTTT.

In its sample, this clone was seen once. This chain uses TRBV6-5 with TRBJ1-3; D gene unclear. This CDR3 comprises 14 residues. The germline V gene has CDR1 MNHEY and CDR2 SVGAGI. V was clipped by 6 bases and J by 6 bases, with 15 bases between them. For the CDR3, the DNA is TGTGCCAGCAGAAGACAAGGGAGCGAAAACACCATATATTTT. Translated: CASRRQGSENTIYF.

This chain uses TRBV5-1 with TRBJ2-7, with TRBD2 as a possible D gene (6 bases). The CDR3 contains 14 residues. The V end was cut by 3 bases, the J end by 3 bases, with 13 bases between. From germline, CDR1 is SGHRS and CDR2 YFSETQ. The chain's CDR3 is CASSWGVDNYEQYF. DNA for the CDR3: TGCGCCAGCAGCTGGGGGGTTGACAACTACGAGCAGTACTTC.

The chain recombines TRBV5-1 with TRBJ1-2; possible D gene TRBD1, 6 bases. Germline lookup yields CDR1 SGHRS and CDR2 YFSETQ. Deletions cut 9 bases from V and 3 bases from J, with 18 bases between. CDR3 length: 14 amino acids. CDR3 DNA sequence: TGCGCCACCAAAGTGGGGGGGGCCGACTATGGCTACACCTTC. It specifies CATKVGGADYGYTF.

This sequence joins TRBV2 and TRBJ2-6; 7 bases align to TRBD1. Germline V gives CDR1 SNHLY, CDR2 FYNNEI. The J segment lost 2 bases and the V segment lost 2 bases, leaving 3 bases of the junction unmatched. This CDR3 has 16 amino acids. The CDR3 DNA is TGTGCCAGCAGTGAAAACAGGGGCGCTGGGGCCAACGTCCTGACTTTC. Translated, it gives CASSENRGAGANVLTF.

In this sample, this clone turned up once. Here the CDR3 DNA reads TGTGCCAGCAGGGCAGGGATTAGCACAGATACGCAGTATTTT. It specifies CASRAGISTDTQYF. The rearrangement joins TRBV6-5 to TRBJ2-3; possible D gene TRBD1, 5 bases. V was cut by 6 bases and J by 0 bases, with 10 bases left in between. This CDR3 has 14 amino acids. Germline lookup yields CDR1 MNHEY and CDR2 SVGAGI.